This record concerns one TCR beta chain sequence. What antigen it recognizes has not been identified. The sample holds no much larger clone one base away, and base qualities are not on file. The receptor library was made with 5' RACE. TCRdb names Illumina HiSeq 2500 as the instrument used. A second PCR of roughly 6 to 12 cycles was run with a J-beta primer mix and a sample-barcoded 5' primer. A unique molecular identifier was introduced onto each TCR beta cDNA molecule by a template-switch 5' adaptor carrying 12 random nucleotides. At least 2.5 million CDR3-containing paired-end reads were obtained from each sample. All of the RNA was converted into first-strand cDNA using the Mint cDNA synthesis kit, with a TRBC-specific oligonucleotide serving as the primer. All cDNA was treated with uracil-DNA glycosylase and then went through a first 18-cycle PCR with the universal primers M1SS and BC2_uni_R. The paper's data handling went like this. For normalization, 1 million high-quality reads were randomly selected from each sample, with every read carrying a distinct molecular identifier. Instead of being binned into consensus sequences, reads that shared molecular identifiers were thrown out. MiTCR, run with a Q25 quality threshold and the strictest error-elimination algorithm, handled CDR3 identification, clonotype clustering and error correction. A nonparametric unseen species model with Euler transformation was used to estimate a lower bound on total TCR beta diversity. Through fastp at Q25 and MiXCR, TCRdb rebuilt clones from the public reads, retaining in-frame beta chains. All rows with the same CDR3 protein become a single entry with the most common DNA and genes. The V and J calls reflect TCRdb's pipeline rather than the authors' work. The sample table records about 1,800,000 distinct CDR3 sequences; 28% of these occur just once. The biggest ten clones account for 6.5% to 8.5% of the sample.

This specimen comes from a study of blood T cells in healthy people across ages (dated by TCRdb to between 2014 and 2017). Regarding the research as a whole: In model experiments, template switching captured about one uniquely barcoded TCR beta cDNA molecule for every two T cells. Age-related changes in TCR beta repertoire diversity were measured in the study by deep sequencing normalized with unique cDNA molecular identifiers. Donors were grouped into four age groups: young (average 16 years), middle-aged (39), aged (around 60) and long-lived (over 80). To avoid experimental bias, donors of different ages were spread randomly across the sequencing lanes. For two donors (one aged 18 to 30 and one aged 80 or older), the study analyzed two additional independent replicas of 1 million unique cDNA reads from the same blood draw.

Broad study findings and their caveats: Bulk unsorted PBMC profiling prevented conclusive comparison of naive and antigen-experienced compartments. The CMV infection status of donors was not known, potentially confounding age-related changes in expanded clonotypes. A strong correlation was found between observed TCR beta diversity and the percentage of naive T cells measured by flow cytometry. Estimates of total diversity based on one million sequenced T cells were regarded as lower bounds and as underestimates. Compared with the aged group, the long-lived group had more naive CD4+ T cells, fewer expanded clones and increased TCR diversity, suggesting age selection. Observed TCR beta diversity per million T cells fell roughly linearly with age, and a significant reduction was already apparent by age roughly 41.

The CDR3 starts with the cysteine, ends with the phenylalanine, and has 15 residues. Left in the record is the CDR3 DNA by itself, 45 bases read in frame from the first base. From the germline V gene, CDR1 is SGHTA and CDR2 is FQGNSA. Germline trimming amounts to 3 bases on V and 3 bases on J, with 6 as the count of junction bases outside the gene matches. The donors were 40 or so Caucasian individuals from Russia, aged roughly 6 to 90 years, who were systemically healthy. Each donor gave roughly 9 milliliters of peripheral blood, drawn into EDTA-treated Vacutainer tubes. Ficoll-Paque density-gradient centrifugation was used to isolate PBMCs, with at least 6.5 million per sample. Total RNA was extracted from PBMCs with Trizol reagent, with at least 6 micrograms obtained per sample. For every donor, flow cytometry on a PBMC aliquot measured the percentage of naive CD45RAhigh/CD27high T cells.

This chain is built from TRBV7-2 and TRBJ2-3; 7 bases in between match TRBD1. Sequenced input: blood. The receptor was isolated from a woman between 25 and 40 years old in good health. The CDR3 protein sequence reads: CASSLTIQGTDTQYF. The DNA reads as follows: TGTGCCAGCAGCTTGACGATACAGGGGACAGATACGCAGTATTTT.